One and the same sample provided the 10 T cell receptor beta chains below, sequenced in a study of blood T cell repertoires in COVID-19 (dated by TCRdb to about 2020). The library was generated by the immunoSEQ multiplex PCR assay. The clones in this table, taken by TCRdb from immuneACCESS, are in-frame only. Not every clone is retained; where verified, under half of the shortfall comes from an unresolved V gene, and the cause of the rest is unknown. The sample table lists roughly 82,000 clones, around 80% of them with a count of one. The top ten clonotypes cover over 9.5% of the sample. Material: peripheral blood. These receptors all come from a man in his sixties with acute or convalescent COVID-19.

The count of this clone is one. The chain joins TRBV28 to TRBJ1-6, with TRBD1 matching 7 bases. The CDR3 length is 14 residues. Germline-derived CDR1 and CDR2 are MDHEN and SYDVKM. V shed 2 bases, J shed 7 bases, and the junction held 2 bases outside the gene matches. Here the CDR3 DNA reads TGTGCCAGCAGTTTAGAACAGGGGAATTCACCCCTCCACTTT. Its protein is CASSLEQGNSPLHF.

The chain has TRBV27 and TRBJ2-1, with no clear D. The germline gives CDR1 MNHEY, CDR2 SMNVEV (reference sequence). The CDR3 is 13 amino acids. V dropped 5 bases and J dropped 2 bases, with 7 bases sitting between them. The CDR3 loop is CASSPTTYNEQFF. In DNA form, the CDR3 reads TGTGCCAGCAGTCCGACAACCTACAATGAGCAGTTCTTC.

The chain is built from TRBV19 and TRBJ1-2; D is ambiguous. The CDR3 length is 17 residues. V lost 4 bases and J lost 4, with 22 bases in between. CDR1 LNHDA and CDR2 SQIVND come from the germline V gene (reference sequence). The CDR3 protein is CASSRREEVNIPYGYTF. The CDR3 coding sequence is TGTGCCAGTAGTAGACGGGAAGAGGTCAACATCCCCTATGGCTACACCTTC.

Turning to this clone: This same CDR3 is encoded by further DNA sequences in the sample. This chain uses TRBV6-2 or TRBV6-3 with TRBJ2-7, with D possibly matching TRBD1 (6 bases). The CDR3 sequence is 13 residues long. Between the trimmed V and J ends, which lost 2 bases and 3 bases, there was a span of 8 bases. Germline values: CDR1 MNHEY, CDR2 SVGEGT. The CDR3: CASSYGTNYEQYF. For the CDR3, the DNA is TGTGCCAGCAGTTACGGGACAAACTACGAGCAGTACTTC.

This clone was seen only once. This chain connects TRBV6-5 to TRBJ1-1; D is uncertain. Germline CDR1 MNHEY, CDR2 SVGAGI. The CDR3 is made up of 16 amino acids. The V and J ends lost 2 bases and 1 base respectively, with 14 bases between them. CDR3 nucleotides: TGTGCCAGCAGTTACGGTATCCCCAACTCGAACACTGAAGCTTTCTTT. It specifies CASSYGIPNSNTEAFF.

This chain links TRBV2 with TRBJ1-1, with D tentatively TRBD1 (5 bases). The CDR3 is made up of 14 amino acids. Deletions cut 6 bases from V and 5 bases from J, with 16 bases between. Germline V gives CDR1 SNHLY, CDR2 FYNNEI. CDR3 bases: TGTGCCAGCAGCCTTCTGGGAAAGGGGACTGAAGCTTTCTTT. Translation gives CASSLLGKGTEAFF.

The CDR3: CASSLGTAQPQHF. Here the CDR3 DNA reads TGTGCCAGCAGTTTAGGGACAGCCCAGCCCCAGCATTTT. This chain joins TRBV28 and TRBJ1-5, with 7 bases identical to TRBD1. CDR1 MDHEN and CDR2 SYDVKM come from the germline V gene. The CDR3 is 13 amino acids. With 2 bases clipped from V and 7 bases from J, the junction kept 2 bases outside the gene matches.

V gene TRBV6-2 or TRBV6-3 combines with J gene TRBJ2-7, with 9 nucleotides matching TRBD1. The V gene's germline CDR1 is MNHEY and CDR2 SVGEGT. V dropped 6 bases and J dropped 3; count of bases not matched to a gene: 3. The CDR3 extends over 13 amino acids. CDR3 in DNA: TGTGCCAGCAGCCAGGGACAGGGCTACGAGCAGTACTTC. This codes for CASSQGQGYEQYF.

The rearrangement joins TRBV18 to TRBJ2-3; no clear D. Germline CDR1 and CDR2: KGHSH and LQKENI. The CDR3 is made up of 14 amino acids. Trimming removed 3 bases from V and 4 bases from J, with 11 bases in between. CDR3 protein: CASSPVLDADTQYF. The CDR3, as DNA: TGTGCCAGCTCACCTGTGCTAGATGCAGATACGCAGTATTTT.

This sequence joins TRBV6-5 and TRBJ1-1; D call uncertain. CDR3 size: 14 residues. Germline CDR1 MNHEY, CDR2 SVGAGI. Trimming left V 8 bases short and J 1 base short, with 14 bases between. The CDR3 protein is CASHSRGSNTEAFF. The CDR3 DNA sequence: TGTGCCAGCCACTCCCGGGGTTCGAACACTGAAGCTTTCTTT.